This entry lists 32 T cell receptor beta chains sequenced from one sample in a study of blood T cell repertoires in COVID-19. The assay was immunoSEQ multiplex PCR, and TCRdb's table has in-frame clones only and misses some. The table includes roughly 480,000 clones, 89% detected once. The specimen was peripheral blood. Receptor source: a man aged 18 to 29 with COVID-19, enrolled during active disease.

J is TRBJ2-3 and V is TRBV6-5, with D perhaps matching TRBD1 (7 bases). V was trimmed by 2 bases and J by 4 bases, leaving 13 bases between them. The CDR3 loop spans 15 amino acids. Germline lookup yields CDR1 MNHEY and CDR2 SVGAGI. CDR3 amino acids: CASSYGTGEADTQYF. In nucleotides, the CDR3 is TGTGCCAGCAGTTACGGTACAGGGGAGGCAGATACGCAGTATTTT.

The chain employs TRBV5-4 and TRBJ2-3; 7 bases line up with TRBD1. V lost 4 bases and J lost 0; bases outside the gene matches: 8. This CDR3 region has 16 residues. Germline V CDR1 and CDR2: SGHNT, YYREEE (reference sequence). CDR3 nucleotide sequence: TGTGCCAGCAGCGAAATGGACAGGATTAGCACAGATACGCAGTATTTT. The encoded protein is CASSEMDRISTDTQYF.

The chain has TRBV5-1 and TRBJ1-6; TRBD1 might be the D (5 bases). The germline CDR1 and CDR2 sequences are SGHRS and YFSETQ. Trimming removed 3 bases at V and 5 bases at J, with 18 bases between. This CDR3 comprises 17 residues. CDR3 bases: TGCGCCAGCAGCTGGGGGGGTCGGATACTCAATAATTCACCCCTCCACTTT. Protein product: CASSWGGRILNNSPLHF.

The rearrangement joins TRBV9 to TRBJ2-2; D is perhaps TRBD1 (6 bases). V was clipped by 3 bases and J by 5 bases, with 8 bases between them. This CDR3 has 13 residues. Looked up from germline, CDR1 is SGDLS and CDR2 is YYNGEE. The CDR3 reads CASSARGTGELFF. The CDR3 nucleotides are TGTGCCAGCAGCGCCAGGGGAACCGGGGAGCTGTTTTTT. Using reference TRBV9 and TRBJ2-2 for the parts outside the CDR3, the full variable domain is DSGVTQTPKHLITATGQRVTLRCSPRSGDLSVYWYQQSLDQGLQFLIQYYNGEERAKGNILERFSAQQFPDLHSELNLSSLELGDSALYFCASSARGTGELFFGEGSRLTVL.

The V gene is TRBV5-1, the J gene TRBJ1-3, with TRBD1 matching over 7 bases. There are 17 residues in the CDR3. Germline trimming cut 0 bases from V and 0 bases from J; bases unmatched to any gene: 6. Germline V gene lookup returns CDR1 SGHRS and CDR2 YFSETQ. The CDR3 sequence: CASSLGRGRDSGNTIYF. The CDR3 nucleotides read TGCGCCAGCAGCTTGGGGAGGGGGCGCGACTCTGGAAACACCATATATTTT.

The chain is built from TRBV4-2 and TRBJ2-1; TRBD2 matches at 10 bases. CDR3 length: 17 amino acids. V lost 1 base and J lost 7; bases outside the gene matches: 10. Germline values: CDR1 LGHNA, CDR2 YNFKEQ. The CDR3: CASSQGAGGLFMNEQFF. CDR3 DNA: TGTGCCAGCAGCCAAGGAGCGGGAGGGCTTTTCATGAATGAGCAGTTCTTC.

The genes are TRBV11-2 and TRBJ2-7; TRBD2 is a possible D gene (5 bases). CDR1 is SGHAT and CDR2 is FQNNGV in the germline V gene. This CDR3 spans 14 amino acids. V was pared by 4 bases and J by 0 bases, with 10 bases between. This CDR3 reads CASSWGAVSYEQYF. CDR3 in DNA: TGTGCCAGCAGCTGGGGAGCGGTCTCCTACGAGCAGTACTTC.

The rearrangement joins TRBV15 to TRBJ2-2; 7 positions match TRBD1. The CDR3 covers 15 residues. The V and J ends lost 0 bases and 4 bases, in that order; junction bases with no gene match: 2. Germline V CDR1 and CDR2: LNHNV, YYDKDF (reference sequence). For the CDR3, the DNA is TGTGCCACCAGCAGAGACAGGGGGACCACCGGGGAGCTGTTTTTT. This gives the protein CATSRDRGTTGELFF.

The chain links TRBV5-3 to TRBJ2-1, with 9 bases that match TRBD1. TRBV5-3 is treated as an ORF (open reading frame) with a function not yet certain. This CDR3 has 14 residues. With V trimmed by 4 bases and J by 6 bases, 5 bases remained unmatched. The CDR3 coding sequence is TGTGCCAGAAGCCCCGGGACAGGGTTCAATGAGCAGTTCTTC. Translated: CARSPGTGFNEQFF.

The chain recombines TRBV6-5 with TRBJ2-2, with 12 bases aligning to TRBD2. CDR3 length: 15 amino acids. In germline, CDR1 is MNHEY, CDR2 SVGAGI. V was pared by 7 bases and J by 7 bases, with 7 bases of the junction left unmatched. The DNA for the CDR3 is TGTGCCAGCAACCCTAGCGGGGGGGCCATCGGGGAGCTGTTTTTT. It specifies CASNPSGGAIGELFF.

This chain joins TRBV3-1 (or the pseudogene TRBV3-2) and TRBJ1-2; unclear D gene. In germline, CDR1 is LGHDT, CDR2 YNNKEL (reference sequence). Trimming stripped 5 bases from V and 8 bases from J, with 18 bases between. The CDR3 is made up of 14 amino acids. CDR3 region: CASSYPGERHGYTF. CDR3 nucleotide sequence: TGTGCCAGCAGCTACCCCGGGGAGCGGCACGGCTACACCTTC.

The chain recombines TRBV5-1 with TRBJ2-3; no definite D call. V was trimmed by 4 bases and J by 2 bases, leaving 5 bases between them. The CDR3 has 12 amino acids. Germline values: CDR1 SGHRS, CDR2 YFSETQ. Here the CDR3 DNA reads TGCGCCAGCAGCGCCTACACAGATACGCAGTATTTT. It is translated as CASSAYTDTQYF.

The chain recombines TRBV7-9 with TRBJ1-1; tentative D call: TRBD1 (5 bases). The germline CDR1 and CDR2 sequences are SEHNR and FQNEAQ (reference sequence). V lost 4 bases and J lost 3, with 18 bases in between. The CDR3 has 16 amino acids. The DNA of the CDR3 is TGTGCCAGCAGCTCCCGGGGGACCAGATGGGACACTGAAGCTTTCTTT. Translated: CASSSRGTRWDTEAFF.

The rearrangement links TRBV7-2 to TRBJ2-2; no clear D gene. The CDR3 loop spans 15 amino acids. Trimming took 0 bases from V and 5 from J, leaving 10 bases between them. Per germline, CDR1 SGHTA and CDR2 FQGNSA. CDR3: CASSLALLETGELFF. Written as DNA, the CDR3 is TGTGCCAGCAGCTTAGCGCTCCTGGAGACCGGGGAGCTGTTTTTT.

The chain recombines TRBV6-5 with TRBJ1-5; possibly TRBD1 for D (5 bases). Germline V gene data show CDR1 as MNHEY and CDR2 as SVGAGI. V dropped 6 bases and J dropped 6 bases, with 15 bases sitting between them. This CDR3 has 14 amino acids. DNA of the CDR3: TGTGCCAGCAGGCAGACAGTTCAAGGTCAGCCCCAGCATTTT. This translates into CASRQTVQGQPQHF.

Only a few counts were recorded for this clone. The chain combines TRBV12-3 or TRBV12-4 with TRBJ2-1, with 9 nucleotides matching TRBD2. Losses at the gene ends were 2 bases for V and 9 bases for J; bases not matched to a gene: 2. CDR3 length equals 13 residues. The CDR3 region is CASSLSGRFEQFF. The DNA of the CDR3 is TGTGCCAGCAGTTTAAGCGGGAGGTTTGAGCAGTTCTTC.

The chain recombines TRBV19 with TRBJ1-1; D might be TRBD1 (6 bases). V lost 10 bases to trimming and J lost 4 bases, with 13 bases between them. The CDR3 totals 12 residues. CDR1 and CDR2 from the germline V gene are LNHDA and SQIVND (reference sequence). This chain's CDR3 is CATQRGTTEAFF. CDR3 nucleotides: TGTGCCACCCAGAGGGGGACCACTGAAGCTTTCTTT. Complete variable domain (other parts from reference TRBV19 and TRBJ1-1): DGGITQSPKYLFRKEGQNVTLSCEQNLNHDAMYWYRQDPGQGLRLIYYSQIVNDFQKGDIAEGYSVSREKKESFPLTVTSAQKNPTAFYLCATQRGTTEAFFGQGTRLTVV.

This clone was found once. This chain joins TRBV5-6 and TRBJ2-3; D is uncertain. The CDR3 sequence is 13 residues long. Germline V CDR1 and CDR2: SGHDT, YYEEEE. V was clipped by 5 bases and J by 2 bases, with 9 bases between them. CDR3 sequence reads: CASRSWATDTQYF. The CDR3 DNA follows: TGTGCCAGCAGGTCGTGGGCCACAGATACGCAGTATTTT. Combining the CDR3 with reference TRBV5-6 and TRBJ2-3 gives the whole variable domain DAGVTQSPTHLIKTRGQQVTLRCSPKSGHDTVSWYQQALGQGPQFIFQYYEEEERQRGNFPDRFSGHQFPNYSSELNVNALLLGDSALYLCASRSWATDTQYFGPGTRLTVL.

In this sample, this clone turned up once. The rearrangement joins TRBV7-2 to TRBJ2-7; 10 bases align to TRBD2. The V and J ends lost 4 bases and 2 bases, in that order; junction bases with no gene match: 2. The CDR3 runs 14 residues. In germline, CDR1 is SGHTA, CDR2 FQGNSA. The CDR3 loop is CASSSSGGPYEQYF. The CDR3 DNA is TGTGCCAGCAGCTCTAGCGGGGGTCCCTACGAGCAGTACTTC.

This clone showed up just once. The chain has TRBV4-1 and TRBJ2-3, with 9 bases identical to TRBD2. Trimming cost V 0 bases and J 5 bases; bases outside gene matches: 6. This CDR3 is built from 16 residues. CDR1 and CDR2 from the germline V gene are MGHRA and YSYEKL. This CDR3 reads CASSQELAGYKDTQYF. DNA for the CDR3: TGCGCCAGCAGCCAAGAGCTAGCGGGGTATAAAGATACGCAGTATTTT.

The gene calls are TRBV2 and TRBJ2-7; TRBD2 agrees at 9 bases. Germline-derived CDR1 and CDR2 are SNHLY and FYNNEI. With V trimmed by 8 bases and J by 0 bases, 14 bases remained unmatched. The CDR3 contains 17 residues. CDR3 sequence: CASGIKASGKSSYEQYF. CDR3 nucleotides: TGTGCCAGCGGTATTAAGGCTAGCGGGAAAAGCTCCTACGAGCAGTACTTC.

The CDR3 reads CASSSSSGGYTQYF. Written as DNA, the CDR3 is TGTGCCAGCAGTTCATCTAGCGGAGGATATACGCAGTATTTT. The V gene is TRBV2, the J gene TRBJ2-3; 7 bases agree with TRBD2. Unmatched junction bases numbered 9, after V lost 5 bases and J lost 7 bases. Looked up from germline, CDR1 is SNHLY and CDR2 is FYNNEI. The CDR3 is made up of 14 amino acids. The whole variable domain, remainder taken from reference TRBV2 and TRBJ2-3, is EPEVTQTPSHQVTQMGQEVILRCVPISNHLYFYWYRQILGQKVEFLVSFYNNEISEKSEIFDDQFSVERPDGSNFTLKIRSTKLEDSAMYFCASSSSSGGYTQYFGPGTRLTVL.

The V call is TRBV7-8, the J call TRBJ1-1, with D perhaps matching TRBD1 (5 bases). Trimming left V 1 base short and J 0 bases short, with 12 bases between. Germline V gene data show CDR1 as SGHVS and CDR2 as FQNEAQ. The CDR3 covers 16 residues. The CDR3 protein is CASSLVLGAVNTEAFF. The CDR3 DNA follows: TGTGCCAGCAGCTTAGTGTTAGGGGCCGTGAACACTGAAGCTTTCTTT. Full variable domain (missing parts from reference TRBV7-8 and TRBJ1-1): GAGVSQSPRYKVAKRGQDVALRCDPISGHVSLFWYQQALGQGPEFLTYFQNEAQLDKSGLPSDRFFAERPEGSVSTLKIQRTQQEDSAVYLCASSLVLGAVNTEAFFGQGTRLTVV.

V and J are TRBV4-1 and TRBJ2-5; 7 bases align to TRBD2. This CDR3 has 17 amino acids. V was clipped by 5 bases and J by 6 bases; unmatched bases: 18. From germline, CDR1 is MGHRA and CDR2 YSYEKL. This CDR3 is CASSTSLRGLAVQTQYF. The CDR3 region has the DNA TGCGCCAGCAGCACCTCCCTGAGGGGCCTAGCGGTACAGACCCAGTACTTC.

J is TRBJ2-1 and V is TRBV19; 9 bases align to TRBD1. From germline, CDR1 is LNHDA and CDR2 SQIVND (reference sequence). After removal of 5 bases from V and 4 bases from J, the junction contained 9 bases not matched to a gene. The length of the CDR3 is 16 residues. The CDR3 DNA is TGTGCCAGTAGTCCGAAAGGACAGGGGTTTTACAATGAGCAGTTCTTC. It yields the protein CASSPKGQGFYNEQFF.

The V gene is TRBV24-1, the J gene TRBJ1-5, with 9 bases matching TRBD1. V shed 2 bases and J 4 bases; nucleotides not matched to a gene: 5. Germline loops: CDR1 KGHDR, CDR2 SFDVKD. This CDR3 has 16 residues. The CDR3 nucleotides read TGTGCCACCAGTGATTCCCGACAGGGGGGAAATCAGCCCCAGCATTTT. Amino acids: CATSDSRQGGNQPQHF.

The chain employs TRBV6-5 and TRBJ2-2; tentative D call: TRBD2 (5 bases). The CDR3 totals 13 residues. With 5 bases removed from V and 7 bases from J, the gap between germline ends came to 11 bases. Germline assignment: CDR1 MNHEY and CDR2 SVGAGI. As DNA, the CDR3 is TGTGCCAGCAGTACTTACAGCGGCGGGGAGCTGTTTTTT. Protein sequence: CASSTYSGGELFF.

The CDR3 protein is CASGGQGYTEAFF. Written as DNA, the CDR3 is TGTGCCAGCGGAGGACAGGGGTACACTGAAGCTTTCTTT. This sequence joins TRBV2 and TRBJ1-1, with 9 bases fitting TRBD1. After removal of 8 bases from V and 3 bases from J, the junction contained 4 bases not matched to a gene. Germline CDR1 reads SNHLY; CDR2 reads FYNNEI. This CDR3 region has 13 residues.

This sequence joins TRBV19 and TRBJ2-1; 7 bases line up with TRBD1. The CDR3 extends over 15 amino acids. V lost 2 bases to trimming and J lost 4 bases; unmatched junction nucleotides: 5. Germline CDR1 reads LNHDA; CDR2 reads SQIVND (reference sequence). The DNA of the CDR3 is TGTGCCAGTAGTATATGGACAGGCGGGTACAATGAGCAGTTCTTC. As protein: CASSIWTGGYNEQFF.

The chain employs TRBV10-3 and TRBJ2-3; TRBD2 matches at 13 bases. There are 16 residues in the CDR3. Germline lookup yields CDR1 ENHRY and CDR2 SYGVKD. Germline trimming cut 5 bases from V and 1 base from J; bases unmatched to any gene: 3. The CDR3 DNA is TGTGCCATCAGTAAGGGACTAGCGGGACGCACAGATACGCAGTATTTT. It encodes CAISKGLAGRTDTQYF.

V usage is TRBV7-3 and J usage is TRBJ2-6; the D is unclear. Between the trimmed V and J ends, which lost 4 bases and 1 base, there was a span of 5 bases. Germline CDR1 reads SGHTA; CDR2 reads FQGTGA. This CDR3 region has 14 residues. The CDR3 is CASSSGSGANVLTF. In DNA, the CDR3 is TGTGCCAGCAGCTCCGGTTCTGGGGCCAACGTCCTGACTTTC.

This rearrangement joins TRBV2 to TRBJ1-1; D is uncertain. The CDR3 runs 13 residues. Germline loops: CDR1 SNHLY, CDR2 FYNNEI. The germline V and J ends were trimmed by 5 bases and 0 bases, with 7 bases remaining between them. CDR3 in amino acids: CASSPYMNTEAFF. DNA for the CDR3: TGTGCCAGCAGTCCTTACATGAACACTGAAGCTTTCTTT.